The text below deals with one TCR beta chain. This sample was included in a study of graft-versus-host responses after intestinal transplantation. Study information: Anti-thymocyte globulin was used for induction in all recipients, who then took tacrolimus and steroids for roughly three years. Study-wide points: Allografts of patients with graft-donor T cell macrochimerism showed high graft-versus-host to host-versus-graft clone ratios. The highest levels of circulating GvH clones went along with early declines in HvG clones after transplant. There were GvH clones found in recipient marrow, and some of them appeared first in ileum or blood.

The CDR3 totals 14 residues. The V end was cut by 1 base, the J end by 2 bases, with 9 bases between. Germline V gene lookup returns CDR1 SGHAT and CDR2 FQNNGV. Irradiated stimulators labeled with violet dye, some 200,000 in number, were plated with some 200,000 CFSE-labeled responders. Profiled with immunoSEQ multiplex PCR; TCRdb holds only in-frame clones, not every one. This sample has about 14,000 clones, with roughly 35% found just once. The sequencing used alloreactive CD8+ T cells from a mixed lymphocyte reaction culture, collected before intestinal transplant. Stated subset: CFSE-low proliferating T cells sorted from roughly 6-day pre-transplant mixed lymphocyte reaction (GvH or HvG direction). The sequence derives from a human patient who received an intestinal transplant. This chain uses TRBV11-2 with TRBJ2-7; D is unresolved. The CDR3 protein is CASSLGEETYEQYF. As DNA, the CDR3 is TGTGCCAGCAGCTTAGGTGAGGAAACCTACGAGCAGTACTTC.